This TCR beta chain was sequenced in a study of metastatic and nonmetastatic thyroid tumors. Study information: Repertoire data that came from the blood and tumor or nodule tissue of malignant and benign thyroid patients were compared. Overall study results and limits: Malignant tumors reportedly showed significantly higher TCR beta diversity than benign nodules in both blood and tumor.

The authors' processing: Between-group CDR3 differences, defined by clinicopathological status, yielded a distant-metastasis classifier for papillary thyroid cancer. TCRdb reprocessed the PCR reads via MiXCR. These V and J calls derive from TCRdb rather than the authors' analysis. Of 55,000 to 75,000 clones listed, around 20% are singletons. V dropped 5 bases and J dropped 8 bases, with 22 bases sitting between them. Germline lookup yields CDR1 MNHNS and CDR2 SASEGT. CDR3 length: 16 residues. All patients were untreated before thyroid surgery. This clone has ten or more counts. Its antigen remains unidentified. This sample includes further DNA sequences coding for the same CDR3.

Material for sequencing was blood. The chain uses TRBV6-1 and TRBJ2-1; D may be TRBD2 (7 bases). This receptor was obtained from a female donor with papillary thyroid cancer or a benign thyroid nodule (not recorded which). Some clones in this sample may be carry-over from other donors' samples. The CDR3 reads CASSPPGGGRPDEQFF. The CDR3 DNA follows: TGTGCCAGCAGTCCCCCTGGGGGGGGGCGCCCGGATGAGCAGTTCTTC.